This T cell receptor (beta chain) was captured by sequencing in a study of blood T cell repertoires in COVID-19. Sequencing used immunoSEQ multiplex PCR; TCRdb keeps in-frame clones, though not all of them. The profile shows around 100,000 clones, 90% of them singletons. CDR1 MNHEY and CDR2 SMNVEV come from the germline V gene (reference sequence). The V end was cut by 6 bases, the J end by 2 bases, with 11 bases between. The CDR3 is 14 residues long. The clonotype originates from a man aged 18-30 years with COVID-19, enrolled during active disease. The J gene is TRBJ1-5, the V gene TRBV27; TRBD1 might be the D (5 bases). Sequencing input: peripheral blood. CDR3 loop: CASRAGLGNQPQHF. CDR3 DNA: TGTGCCAGCAGGGCGGGGCTAGGCAATCAGCCCCAGCATTTT.